The 20 T cell receptor beta chains below were found in one sample sequenced in a study of cytomegalovirus exposure and HLA in healthy donors. PCR involved 60 Vbeta and 13 Jbeta primers. Some clones are missing from TCRdb's copy, which holds only in-frame ones; the method was immunoSEQ multiplex PCR. The repertoire holds roughly 150,000 clones, around 73% seen once, with 1.5% to 2% in the top ten. The sample taken for sequencing was PBMCs. The receptors come from a woman under 30 in good health and CMV-seronegative.

This clone was recorded once. The chain's CDR3 is CASSPNVEQYF. For the CDR3, the DNA is TGTGCCAGCAGCCCAAATGTCGAGCAGTACTTC. V usage is TRBV11-2 and J usage is TRBJ2-7; D uncertain. The ends were cut back, 5 bases at V and 6 bases at J, with 8 bases in the middle. Germline CDR1 and CDR2: SGHAT and FQNNGV. The CDR3 covers 11 residues.

The genes are TRBV6-6 and TRBJ1-1; a possible D gene is TRBD1 (6 bases). The CDR3 is 14 amino acids. Germline-derived CDR1 and CDR2 are MNHNY and SVGAGI (reference sequence). V gave up 7 bases and J gave up 7 bases, with 19 bases separating them. The CDR3 DNA reads TGTGCCAGCACCGAGGGGGTCGGGAGGGTTGAAGCTTTCTTT. This sequence encodes CASTEGVGRVEAFF.

This clone was counted only a few times. This chain connects TRBV7-8 to TRBJ2-1; 9 nucleotides match TRBD1. The germline gives CDR1 SGHVS, CDR2 FQNEAQ. Trimming at V came to 5 bases and at J to 10 bases, leaving 12 bases not matched to a gene. This CDR3 is 15 amino acids long. The CDR3 DNA is TGTGCCAGCAGCCAAAACGAACAGGGGGCAAGGGAGCAGTTCTTC. This encodes CASSQNEQGAREQFF.

The V call is TRBV4-1, the J call TRBJ1-2; D possibly corresponds to TRBD1 (6 bases). This CDR3 region has 15 residues. Germline CDR1 is MGHRA and CDR2 is YSYEKL. The V and J ends lost 0 bases and 5 bases respectively, with 13 bases between them. The CDR3 reads CASSQDEGGWYGYTF. DNA for the CDR3: TGCGCCAGCAGCCAAGATGAGGGGGGGTGGTATGGCTACACCTTC.

The rearrangement joins TRBV7-2 to TRBJ2-5; tentative D call: TRBD2 (6 bases). CDR3 length: 14 residues. Germline V gives CDR1 SGHTA, CDR2 FQGNSA. V lost 5 bases and J 0 bases, leaving 10 bases between the germline ends. The CDR3 sequence is CASSPAGHQETQYF. Here the CDR3 DNA reads TGTGCCAGCAGCCCGGCGGGGCACCAAGAGACCCAGTACTTC.

The chain couples TRBV9 to TRBJ2-3, with 7 bases fitting TRBD2. The CDR3 extends over 16 amino acids. Germline V gene lookup returns CDR1 SGDLS and CDR2 YYNGEE. The trim removed 5 bases at V and 4 bases at J, leaving 13 bases unmatched. CDR3 sequence reads: CASSPRREGNPDTQYF. The DNA for the CDR3 is TGTGCCAGCAGTCCGCGTAGGGAGGGCAACCCAGATACGCAGTATTTT.

To note about this clone: The junction does not match germline at one end; this may be a read error. The gene calls are TRBV7-8 and TRBJ2-7; a weak D match, TRBD2 (5 bases). The CDR3 runs to 14 residues. CDR1 and CDR2 from the germline V gene are SGHVS and FQNEAQ. The CDR3 DNA reads as TGTGTCAGCAGCTTCGGGGAAAACTACTACGAGCAGTACTTC. Translated, it gives CVSSFGENYYEQYF.

In this sample, this clone turned up a few times. The genes are TRBV6-5 and TRBJ2-3; D not resolved. Between the trimmed V and J ends, which lost 0 bases and 3 bases, there was a span of 10 bases. Germline assignment: CDR1 MNHEY and CDR2 SVGAGI. The CDR3 loop spans 15 amino acids. CDR3 in DNA: TGTGCCAGCAGTTACTCGCTTTGGAGAACAGATACGCAGTATTTT. Its translation: CASSYSLWRTDTQYF.

V and J are TRBV25-1 and TRBJ1-6; TRBD1 might be the D (5 bases). CDR3 length equals 17 residues. Germline V gene lookup returns CDR1 MGHDK and CDR2 SYGVNS. V gave up 1 base and J gave up 5 bases, with 15 bases separating them. The CDR3 protein is CASSESPTVTDNSPLHF. The CDR3 DNA follows: TGTGCCAGCAGTGAATCCCCGACAGTAACGGATAATTCACCCCTCCACTTT.

This clone has only a few counts. The CDR3 loop is CASSQGAGIRDGYTF. In DNA, the CDR3 is TGCGCCAGCAGCCAAGGGGCAGGGATAAGGGATGGCTACACCTTC. The chain combines TRBV4-3 with TRBJ1-2; possibly TRBD1 for D (5 bases). V gave up 1 base and J gave up 6 bases, with 15 bases separating them. Germline V gene sequence: CDR1 LGHNA, CDR2 YSLEER. The CDR3 loop spans 15 amino acids.

This chain connects TRBV18 to TRBJ1-1; D not resolved. Germline-derived CDR1 and CDR2 are KGHSH and LQKENI. V was shortened by 1 base and J by 3 bases, with 9 bases between the two germline ends. This CDR3 has 14 amino acids. The CDR3 DNA reads as TGTGCCAGCTCACCACGAGGCTTGGACACTGAAGCTTTCTTT. It translates to CASSPRGLDTEAFF.

The sample holds a few counts of this clone. The chain recombines TRBV19 with TRBJ1-2; no definite D call. Germline V lookup: CDR1 LNHDA, CDR2 SQIVND (reference sequence). V lost 7 bases and J lost 2, with 11 bases in between. The CDR3 has 13 residues. CDR3 DNA: TGTGCCAGTACCCCGCGAGGAAACTATGGCTACACCTTC. Amino acids: CASTPRGNYGYTF.

A single count supports this clone. This sample also contains other DNA sequences that code for the same CDR3. This chain joins TRBV2 and TRBJ2-1; D unresolved. Per germline, CDR1 SNHLY and CDR2 FYNNEI. Between the trimmed V and J ends, which lost 2 bases and 2 bases, there was a span of 4 bases. The CDR3 sequence is 13 residues long. CDR3 nucleotide sequence: TGTGCCAGCAGTGAAAGCCCCTACAATGAGCAGTTCTTC. The encoded protein is CASSESPYNEQFF. Together with reference TRBV2 and TRBJ2-1, the CDR3 gives the full variable domain: EPEVTQTPSHQVTQMGQEVILRCVPISNHLYFYWYRQILGQKVEFLVSFYNNEISEKSEIFDDQFSVERPDGSNFTLKIRSTKLEDSAMYFCASSESPYNEQFFGPGTRLTVL.

V and J are TRBV10-3 and TRBJ2-7; TRBD1 matches 9 bases. V was pared by 3 bases and J by 7 bases, with 7 bases of the junction left unmatched. The CDR3 sequence is 14 residues long. Germline values: CDR1 ENHRY, CDR2 SYGVKD. The CDR3 region is CAISDGTGQWEQYF. In DNA, the CDR3 is TGTGCCATCAGTGATGGGACAGGGCAATGGGAGCAGTACTTC.

The chain carries TRBV5-4 and TRBJ2-2; the D gene is possibly TRBD1 (7 bases). CDR1 SGHNT and CDR2 YYREEE come from the germline V gene (reference sequence). The length of the CDR3 is 15 residues. Deletions cut 0 bases from V and 6 bases from J, with 12 bases between. In nucleotides, the CDR3 is TGTGCCAGCAGCTTGGAAGCAGGGGGGTCCGGGGAGCTGTTTTTT. It yields the protein CASSLEAGGSGELFF.

V is TRBV7-2 and J is TRBJ1-5, with 7 bases fitting TRBD1. The germline V gene has CDR1 SGHTA and CDR2 FQGNSA. V lost 2 bases to trimming and J lost 5 bases; unmatched junction nucleotides: 3. This CDR3 region has 14 residues. CDR3 coding DNA: TGTGCCAGCAGCTTAAGACAGGGTTATCAGCCCCAGCATTTT. Protein product: CASSLRQGYQPQHF.

The genes are TRBV7-2 and TRBJ2-1; D remains unclear. The length of the CDR3 is 13 residues. CDR1 is SGHTA, CDR2 FQGNSA, per germline. Trimming shortened V by 2 bases and J by 8 bases, and 10 bases separated the two germline ends. The DNA for the CDR3 is TGTGCCAGCAGCTTAAGTCCCCCGGATGAGCAGTTCTTC. Translating it yields CASSLSPPDEQFF.

The chain uses TRBV5-1 and TRBJ2-5, with 12 bases aligning to TRBD2. The trim removed 1 base at V and 1 base at J, leaving 5 bases unmatched. The CDR3 is 17 residues long. Per the germline V gene, CDR1 is SGHRS and CDR2 is YFSETQ. CDR3 amino acids: CASSLLASGGGQETQYF. The CDR3 bases are TGCGCCAGCAGCTTGCTGGCTAGCGGGGGGGGCCAAGAGACCCAGTACTTC.

This sequence joins TRBV27 and TRBJ2-3; D gene uncertain. The V gene lost 0 bases and the J gene lost 2 bases, with 6 bases spanning the gap. The CDR3 has 14 amino acids. Germline CDR1 and CDR2: MNHEY and SMNVEV (reference sequence). The CDR3 region is CASSLSRVTDTQYF. CDR3 DNA: TGTGCCAGCAGTTTATCCCGGGTCACAGATACGCAGTATTTT.

The chain couples TRBV5-6 to TRBJ2-7, with TRBD1 as a possible D gene (5 bases). The CDR3 covers 15 residues. Germline CDR1 is SGHDT and CDR2 is YYEEEE. The V and J ends lost 5 bases and 0 bases respectively, with 15 bases between them. The CDR3 nucleotides read TGTGCCAGCAGTCAAGGCAGGGTATACTCCTACGAGCAGTACTTC. Translated: CASSQGRVYSYEQYF.